One sample yielded the 21 T cell receptor beta chains listed below, sequenced in a study of PD-L1 blockade in urothelial cancer. The method was immunoSEQ multiplex PCR; TCRdb's version includes in-frame clones alone and lacks a portion of them. This sample carries around 63,000 clones, roughly 79% of them seen once, and the ten largest clones take roughly 5%. Documented time point: pretreatment peripheral blood. The source was PBMCs, collected around atezolizumab (anti-PD-L1) treatment. Receptor source: a man aged 65-85 years with urothelial cancer.

The genes are TRBV9 and TRBJ2-5, with 9 bases identical to TRBD1. The junction had 4 bases not matched to a gene; V was cut back by 0 bases and J by 4 bases. This CDR3 is 15 amino acids long. Germline V gene sequence: CDR1 SGDLS, CDR2 YYNGEE. The CDR3 nucleotides are TGTGCCAGCAGCGTAGGTTTGGGACAGGGAGAGACCCAGTACTTC. As protein: CASSVGLGQGETQYF.

This clone was found once. This sequence joins TRBV11-2 and TRBJ1-1; 7 bases map to TRBD1. The CDR3 runs 15 residues. Germline-derived CDR1 and CDR2 are SGHAT and FQNNGV. With 5 bases clipped from V and 5 bases from J, the junction kept 11 bases outside the gene matches. The chain's CDR3 is CASSRRQGYGTEAFF. In DNA, the CDR3 is TGTGCCAGCAGCCGACGACAGGGCTATGGGACTGAAGCTTTCTTT. Looking up the rest from reference TRBV11-2 and TRBJ1-1 gives the full variable domain: EAGVAQSPRYKIIEKRQSVAFWCNPISGHATLYWYQQILGQGPKLLIQFQNNGVVDDSQLPKDRFSAERLKGVDSTLKIQPAKLEDSAVYLCASSRRQGYGTEAFFGQGTRLTVV.

The chain carries TRBV28 and TRBJ1-5; the D is unclear. The germline CDR1 and CDR2 sequences are MDHEN and SYDVKM. The CDR3 totals 13 residues. V shed 5 bases and J shed 4 bases, with 9 bases lying between them. The CDR3 sequence: CASSPRGNQPQHF. The CDR3 DNA reads as TGTGCCAGCAGTCCCCGCGGTAATCAGCCCCAGCATTTT.

This clone was detected only once. V is TRBV6-1 and J is TRBJ2-5, with a tentative D call TRBD2 (6 bases). CDR3 size: 14 residues. Germline CDR1 reads MNHNS; CDR2 reads SASEGT. V was trimmed by 1 base and J by 7 bases, leaving 13 bases between them. CDR3 amino acids: CASSEGGAGPTQYF. For the CDR3, the DNA is TGTGCCAGCAGTGAAGGAGGGGCGGGGCCGACCCAGTACTTC.

The V and J genes are TRBV7-2 and TRBJ1-1, with a possible D match to TRBD1 (6 bases). This CDR3 is built from 13 residues. Trimming cost V 6 bases and J 1 base, with 9 bases left between them. Germline V lookup: CDR1 SGHTA, CDR2 FQGNSA. The CDR3, as DNA: TGTGCCAGCAGGCAGGGGAGGAACACTGAAGCTTTCTTT. Amino acid sequence: CASRQGRNTEAFF.

The gene calls are TRBV28 and TRBJ2-1; 8 bases align to TRBD2. V was clipped by 10 bases and J by 4 bases; unmatched bases: 3. CDR1 and CDR2 from the germline V gene are MDHEN and SYDVKM. CDR3 length: 12 amino acids. CDR3: CATSGLYNEQFF. The CDR3 nucleotides are TGTGCCACTAGCGGGCTTTACAATGAGCAGTTCTTC. The full variable domain, in which reference TRBV28 and TRBJ2-1 provide the parts outside the CDR3, is DVKVTQSSRYLVKRTGEKVFLECVQDMDHENMFWYRQDPGLGLRLIYFSYDVKMKEKGDIPEGYSVSREKKERFSLILESASTNQTSMYLCATSGLYNEQFFGPGTRLTVL.

The V call is TRBV7-2, the J call TRBJ2-1; 12 bases line up with TRBD2. Germline-derived CDR1 and CDR2 are SGHTA and FQGNSA. The CDR3 loop spans 18 amino acids. After removal of 1 base from V and 5 bases from J, the junction contained 9 bases not matched to a gene. CDR3 sequence: CASSLDHRTSGTHNEQFF. Here the CDR3 DNA reads TGTGCCAGCAGCTTAGATCACCGGACTAGCGGGACCCACAATGAGCAGTTCTTC.

The gene calls are TRBV15 and TRBJ2-7, with a possible D match to TRBD2 (6 bases). With 5 bases removed from V and 3 bases from J, the gap between germline ends came to 14 bases. Germline assignment: CDR1 LNHNV and CDR2 YYDKDF (reference sequence). The CDR3 sequence is 14 residues long. Here the CDR3 DNA reads TGTGCCACCAGCGACGGGAGTAGGGACTACGAGCAGTACTTC. This sequence encodes CATSDGSRDYEQYF. The whole variable domain, remainder taken from reference TRBV15 and TRBJ2-7, is DAMVIQNPRYQVTQFGKPVTLSCSQTLNHNVMYWYQQKSSQAPKLLFHYYDKDFNNEADTPDNFQSRRPNTSFCFLDIRSPGLGDTAMYLCATSDGSRDYEQYFGPGTRLTVT.

This clone was counted a few times. The J gene is TRBJ2-1, the V gene TRBV4-1; D gene ambiguous. CDR3 length: 13 amino acids. CDR1 is MGHRA and CDR2 is YSYEKL in the germline V gene. V was cut by 0 bases and J by 7 bases, with 7 bases left in between. CDR3 region: CASSQDRANEQFF. The CDR3 DNA sequence: TGCGCCAGCAGCCAAGATCGAGCTAATGAGCAGTTCTTC.

V gene TRBV6-1 combines with J gene TRBJ1-5, with 7 bases lining up with TRBD1. Germline trimming cut 8 bases from V and 0 bases from J; bases unmatched to any gene: 7. Germline-derived CDR1 and CDR2 are MNHNS and SASEGT. The CDR3 covers 15 residues. Written as DNA, the CDR3 is TGTGCCAGCTGGGACAGCACCTATAGCAATCAGCCCCAGCATTTT. Residues: CASWDSTYSNQPQHF.

The CDR3 reads CASTLDRGLYGYTF. The CDR3 nucleotides read TGTGCCAGTACCCTGGACAGGGGGCTCTATGGCTACACCTTC. This sequence joins TRBV19 and TRBJ1-2, with 11 nucleotides matching TRBD1. The CDR3 has 14 amino acids. CDR1 and CDR2 from the germline V gene are LNHDA and SQIVND (reference sequence). V lost 7 bases to trimming and J lost 4 bases; unmatched junction nucleotides: 5.

A word on this clone: The junction shows a germline mismatch at one end, possibly a read error. V and J are TRBV11-2 and TRBJ2-7, with D perhaps matching TRBD1 (6 bases). Germline V lookup: CDR1 SGHAT, CDR2 FQNNGV. CDR3 size: 15 residues. CDR3 in DNA: TGTGCCAGCAGCCTAGAAAGGGGGACGGCCTACGAGCAGTACTTC. It codes for CASSLERGTAYEQYF.

The chain has TRBV5-1 and TRBJ2-7, with 7 bases matching TRBD2. The CDR3 consists of 14 residues. Germline V CDR1 and CDR2: SGHRS, YFSETQ. The V segment lost 0 bases and the J segment 5 bases; nucleotides outside the gene matches: 5. The CDR3 nucleotides read TGCGCCAGCAGCTTGGGGGGACTAATCAACGAGCAGTACTTC. Translated: CASSLGGLINEQYF.

V gene TRBV6-1 combines with J gene TRBJ1-2; D unclear. Trimming took off 4 bases at V and 5 bases at J, with 11 bases between the two ends. Germline V gene sequence: CDR1 MNHNS, CDR2 SASEGT. This CDR3 contains 13 residues. CDR3 sequence (DNA): TGTGCCAGCAGTGGGGCCGCCCAGTATGGCTACACCTTC. Translated: CASSGAAQYGYTF.

The rearrangement links TRBV4-3 to TRBJ2-4; possibly TRBD1 for D (5 bases). The CDR3 runs to 17 residues. Germline loops: CDR1 LGHNA, CDR2 YSLEER. The ends were cut back, 1 base at V and 0 bases at J, with 13 bases in the middle. Here the CDR3 reads CASSQGPAGLAKNIQYF. CDR3 nucleotides: TGCGCCAGCAGCCAAGGGCCTGCAGGGCTAGCCAAAAACATTCAGTACTTC.

This chain uses TRBV6-1 with TRBJ1-1; D uncertain. CDR3 length: 13 amino acids. Germline CDR1 is MNHNS and CDR2 is SASEGT. V was shortened by 2 bases and J by 1 base, with 5 bases between the two germline ends. As DNA, the CDR3 is TGTGCCAGCAGTGAATACAGGAACACTGAAGCTTTCTTT. Amino acids: CASSEYRNTEAFF.

The chain recombines TRBV9 with TRBJ2-5; TRBD2 matches at 9 bases. The V segment lost 0 bases and the J segment 0 bases; nucleotides outside the gene matches: 9. The CDR3 is 18 residues long. Germline-derived CDR1 and CDR2 are SGDLS and YYNGEE. The CDR3 DNA is TGTGCCAGCAGCGTAGGAAATAGCGGGGGACCGTACCAAGAGACCCAGTACTTC. It encodes CASSVGNSGGPYQETQYF.

The V gene is TRBV11-3, the J gene TRBJ1-2; perhaps TRBD1 as D (6 bases). The CDR3 is 14 residues long. Per the germline V gene, CDR1 is SGHNT and CDR2 is YENEEA. V lost 5 bases and J 7 bases, leaving 17 bases between the germline ends. The chain's CDR3 is CASSPFRGGGGYTF. For the CDR3, the DNA is TGTGCCAGCAGCCCTTTTCGAGGGGGGGGTGGCTACACCTTC.

This chain connects TRBV6-1 to TRBJ2-5; D gene unclear. The V gene lost 5 bases and the J gene lost 2 bases, with 9 bases spanning the gap. CDR1 MNHNS and CDR2 SASEGT come from the germline V gene. The CDR3 length is 13 residues. CDR3: CASSTAFQETQYF. The CDR3, as DNA: TGTGCCAGCAGTACAGCATTTCAAGAGACCCAGTACTTC.

The chain carries TRBV29-1 and TRBJ2-1, with a weak D call TRBD1 (7 bases). Germline loops: CDR1 SQVTM, CDR2 ANQGSEA. V was pared by 3 bases and J by 1 base, with 13 bases between. This CDR3 spans 15 amino acids. The CDR3 DNA reads TGCAGCGTTGACAGGGGGGCCGGGTCCTACAATGAGCAGTTCTTC. It is translated as CSVDRGAGSYNEQFF.

This chain links TRBV19 with TRBJ1-1, with TRBD1 as a possible D gene (6 bases). CDR3 length: 18 residues. Trimming shortened V by 1 base and J by 6 bases, and 24 bases separated the two germline ends. Germline V CDR1 and CDR2: LNHDA, SQIVND (reference sequence). CDR3 sequence reads: CASSIVVAKGGQPAEAFF. The CDR3 DNA follows: TGTGCCAGTAGTATAGTAGTAGCAAAGGGGGGGCAGCCGGCTGAAGCTTTCTTT.